These 8 T cell receptor beta chains were all obtained from the same sample, sequenced in a study of blood T cell repertoires in COVID-19. The protocol was immunoSEQ multiplex PCR, while the TCRdb copy is restricted to in-frame clones and leaves out a portion. The sample shows more than 300,000 clones, around 91% of them seen only once. What was sequenced was peripheral blood. These receptors all come from a woman between 40 and 55 years old with COVID-19, enrolled during active disease.

The rearrangement joins TRBV5-1 to TRBJ1-3; 8 bases line up with TRBD1. Germline lookup yields CDR1 SGHRS and CDR2 YFSETQ. V dropped 2 bases and J dropped 2; count of bases not matched to a gene: 9. This CDR3 spans 17 amino acids. This CDR3 reads CASSFNPRGQAGNTIYF. CDR3 coding DNA: TGCGCCAGCAGCTTTAATCCTAGGGGACAGGCTGGAAACACCATATATTTT.

This clone came up once. V gene TRBV7-2 combines with J gene TRBJ1-4; TRBD1 might be the D (6 bases). CDR1 and CDR2 from the germline V gene are SGHTA and FQGNSA. The CDR3 length is 16 residues. With 3 bases removed from V and 2 bases from J, the gap between germline ends came to 13 bases. This CDR3 reads CASSFLVDRTNEKLFF. The CDR3 region has the DNA TGTGCCAGCAGCTTTCTGGTCGACAGGACTAATGAAAAACTGTTTTTT.

CDR3 sequence: CASSIAGTGEVEQYF. The CDR3 region has the DNA TGTGCCAGTAGTATAGCAGGGACAGGGGAAGTCGAGCAGTACTTC. This sequence joins TRBV19 and TRBJ2-7, with 10 bases lining up with TRBD1. V gave up 1 base and J gave up 6 bases; unmatched junction bases: 6. Germline CDR1 reads LNHDA; CDR2 reads SQIVND (reference sequence). The CDR3 extends over 15 amino acids.

CDR3 sequence: CASGGTADVKEQYF. CDR3 bases: TGTGCCAGCGGAGGGACAGCTGATGTGAAGGAGCAGTACTTC. The chain is built from TRBV6-5 and TRBJ2-7, with D possibly being TRBD1 (7 bases). This CDR3 is built from 14 residues. Trimming cost V 8 bases and J 7 bases, with 21 bases left between them. CDR1 is MNHEY and CDR2 is SVGAGI in the germline V gene.

The chain is built from TRBV6-6 and TRBJ2-7, with D perhaps matching TRBD2 (7 bases). Germline loops: CDR1 MNHNY, CDR2 SVGAGI (reference sequence). CDR3 length: 16 residues. Trimming removed 6 bases from V and 2 bases from J, with 20 bases in between. The CDR3 DNA sequence: TGTGCCAGCAGGACGCAAGGGGGGGGCCTAACCTACGAGCAGTACTTC. Translating it yields CASRTQGGGLTYEQYF.

The chain uses TRBV7-2 and TRBJ1-2; possible D gene TRBD1, 6 bases. Germline assignment: CDR1 SGHTA and CDR2 FQGNSA. This CDR3 is built from 12 residues. Trimming removed 5 bases from V and 6 bases from J, with 10 bases in between. The CDR3 region has the DNA TGTGCCAGCAGCAGGGACATCGATGGCTACACCTTC. It translates to CASSRDIDGYTF.

The J gene is TRBJ2-7, the V gene TRBV6-2 or TRBV6-3; 7 positions match TRBD2. The germline gives CDR1 MNHEY, CDR2 SVGEGT. Germline trimming cut 6 bases from V and 1 base from J; bases unmatched to any gene: 6. The CDR3 sequence is 14 residues long. CDR3 in DNA: TGTGCCAGCAGCCCAACTAGCGTTTCCTACGAGCAGTACTTC. Its protein is CASSPTSVSYEQYF.

The chain combines TRBV28 with TRBJ1-5; 7 bases align to TRBD1. The ends lost 6 bases at V and 2 bases at J; junction bases unmatched: 7. The germline gives CDR1 MDHEN, CDR2 SYDVKM. CDR3 length: 15 residues. In DNA, the CDR3 is TGTGCCAGCAGAGCGACAGGGATTGGCAATCAGCCCCAGCATTTT. Protein product: CASRATGIGNQPQHF.